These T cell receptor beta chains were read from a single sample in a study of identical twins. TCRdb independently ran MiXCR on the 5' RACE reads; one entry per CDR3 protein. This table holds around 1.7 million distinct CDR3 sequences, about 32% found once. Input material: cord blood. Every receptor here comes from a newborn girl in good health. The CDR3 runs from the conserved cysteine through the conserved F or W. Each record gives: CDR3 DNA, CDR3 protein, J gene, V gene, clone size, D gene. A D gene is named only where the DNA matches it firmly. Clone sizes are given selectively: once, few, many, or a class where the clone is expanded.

CDR3 DNA: TGCGCCAGCAGCTCGGATGGGTATACGCAGTATTTT
CDR3 protein: CASSSDGYTQYF
J gene: TRBJ2-3
V gene: TRBV5-1
clone size: few
D gene: .

CDR3 DNA: TGTGCCAGCAGCTTGGTTCGTAAAGGGATGTTCTACGAGCAGTACTTC
CDR3 protein: CASSLVRKGMFYEQYF
J gene: TRBJ2-7
V gene: TRBV5-8
clone size: .
D gene: .

CDR3 DNA: TGTGCCACCAGCAGAGGGATCTGGAGTGACAGGGAAAGGTACAATGAGCAGTACTTC
CDR3 protein: CATSRGIWSDRERYNEQYF
J gene: TRBJ2-7
V gene: TRBV15
clone size: once
D gene: TRBD1

CDR3 DNA: TGTGCCGGCAGGACAGGGTCAGGCAATCAGCCCCAGCATTTT
CDR3 protein: CAGRTGSGNQPQHF
J gene: TRBJ1-5
V gene: TRBV6-1
clone size: few
D gene: TRBD1

CDR3 DNA: TGCGCCAGCAGCCTCTCGACTAGCGGGGGCCCTAGCACAGATACGCAGTATTTT
CDR3 protein: CASSLSTSGGPSTDTQYF
J gene: TRBJ2-3
V gene: TRBV5-1
clone size: .
D gene: TRBD2

CDR3 DNA: TGTGCCAGCAGCTTCTACACGAGAGGGAGCGGAGAGACCCAGTACTTC
CDR3 protein: CASSFYTRGSGETQYF
J gene: TRBJ2-5
V gene: TRBV7-8
clone size: .
D gene: .

CDR3 DNA: TGTGCCAGCCTCCCCCATTTGGGAGATACGCAGTATTTT
CDR3 protein: CASLPHLGDTQYF
J gene: TRBJ2-3
V gene: TRBV6-2/TRBV6-3
clone size: .
D gene: .

CDR3 DNA: TGCAGTGCCGTCACAGGGGGCCGCTACGAGCAGTACTTC
CDR3 protein: CSAVTGGRYEQYF
J gene: TRBJ2-7
V gene: TRBV20-1
clone size: many
D gene: TRBD1

CDR3 DNA: TGTGCCAGCAGTTCGGGGGGAATAGCGGGGGTCTACAATGAGCAGTTCTTC
CDR3 protein: CASSSGGIAGVYNEQFF
J gene: TRBJ2-1
V gene: TRBV27
clone size: .
D gene: TRBD2

CDR3 DNA: TGCAGTGCTACTGGGAATGAAAAACTGTTTTTT
CDR3 protein: CSATGNEKLFF
J gene: TRBJ1-4
V gene: TRBV20-1
clone size: .
D gene: .

CDR3 DNA: TGCGCCAGCAGCCAAGGGGACCGGGTCTACAATGAGCAGTACTTC
CDR3 protein: CASSQGDRVYNEQYF
J gene: TRBJ2-7
V gene: TRBV4-1
clone size: .
D gene: .

CDR3 DNA: TGCAGTGTTTACCAGCGGGGGGGAAGACGGCAAGAGACCCAGTACTTC
CDR3 protein: CSVYQRGGRRQETQYF
J gene: TRBJ2-5
V gene: TRBV20-1
clone size: few
D gene: TRBD2

CDR3 DNA: TGTGCCAGCAGTGGAGGGGTCTCCTATAATTCACCCCTCCACTTT
CDR3 protein: CASSGGVSYNSPLHF
J gene: TRBJ1-6
V gene: TRBV2
clone size: few
D gene: .

CDR3 DNA: TGCAGTGCTAGGGATTGGACAGGAACCTACGAGCAGTACTTC
CDR3 protein: CSARDWTGTYEQYF
J gene: TRBJ2-7
V gene: TRBV20-1
clone size: few
D gene: TRBD1

CDR3 DNA: TGCGCCAGCAGCTTGGCGGCAGGGTCTGAAGCTTTCTTT
CDR3 protein: CASSLAAGSEAFF
J gene: TRBJ1-1
V gene: TRBV5-1
clone size: .
D gene: .

CDR3 DNA: TGTGCCAGCAGTTCCGGTGGGCTAGCGTTCTTCTACGAGCAGTACTTC
CDR3 protein: CASSSGGLAFFYEQYF
J gene: TRBJ2-7
V gene: TRBV2
clone size: .
D gene: .

CDR3 DNA: TGTGCCAGCAGTCCCCTAATGGGGAGCAATCAGCCCCAGCATTTT
CDR3 protein: CASSPLMGSNQPQHF
J gene: TRBJ1-5
V gene: TRBV12-3/TRBV12-4
clone size: .
D gene: .

CDR3 DNA: TGTGCCAGCAGTTTAATGTACGCTAGCGAGCAGTACTTC
CDR3 protein: CASSLMYASEQYF
J gene: TRBJ2-7
V gene: TRBV27
clone size: .
D gene: .

CDR3 DNA: TGCAGCGTTGCTGCCGCAGGAGCCCAGTACTTC
CDR3 protein: CSVAAAGAQYF
J gene: TRBJ2-5
V gene: TRBV29-1
clone size: few
D gene: .

CDR3 DNA: TGTGCCACCAGCAGAGGGTACGACACTGAAGCTTTCTTT
CDR3 protein: CATSRGYDTEAFF
J gene: TRBJ1-1
V gene: TRBV15
clone size: .
D gene: .

CDR3 DNA: TGTGCCAGCAGCCTTGCCCCCGACAGGGATCCTAACTATGGCTACACCTTC
CDR3 protein: CASSLAPDRDPNYGYTF
J gene: TRBJ1-2
V gene: TRBV5-4
clone size: .
D gene: TRBD1

CDR3 DNA: TGTGCCACCAGTCCCGACCGGGACAGGGACAATGAGCAGTTCTTC
CDR3 protein: CATSPDRDRDNEQFF
J gene: TRBJ2-1
V gene: TRBV24-1
clone size: few
D gene: TRBD1

CDR3 DNA: TGTGCCAGCAAACGAGGCCTTCAAGCGGGCACCGGGGAGCTGTTTTTT
CDR3 protein: CASKRGLQAGTGELFF
J gene: TRBJ2-2
V gene: TRBV7-2
clone size: few
D gene: .

CDR3 DNA: TGTGCCAGCAGTTCGACTAGTCCGGGAGAGACCCAGTACTTC
CDR3 protein: CASSSTSPGETQYF
J gene: TRBJ2-5
V gene: TRBV28
clone size: many
D gene: .

CDR3 DNA: TGTGCCAGCAACCCGGGTAGCGGACCCTACGAGCAGTACTTC
CDR3 protein: CASNPGSGPYEQYF
J gene: TRBJ2-7
V gene: TRBV6-2/TRBV6-3
clone size: many
D gene: .

CDR3 DNA: TGCAGTGCTAGAGGCCAGGGAACCACCGACTATGGCTACACCTTC
CDR3 protein: CSARGQGTTDYGYTF
J gene: TRBJ1-2
V gene: TRBV20-1
clone size: .
D gene: .

CDR3 DNA: TGTGCCAGCAGTTTAAGTTACGGGTACAATGAGCAGTTCTTC
CDR3 protein: CASSLSYGYNEQFF
J gene: TRBJ2-1
V gene: TRBV28
clone size: .
D gene: .

CDR3 DNA: TGTGCCACTGTACGGCGGACCAAAGAGACCCAGTACTTC
CDR3 protein: CATVRRTKETQYF
J gene: TRBJ2-5
V gene: TRBV7-9
clone size: few
D gene: .

CDR3 DNA: TGTGCCAGCAGTCACACGACAGGGGGTGGCTACACCTTC
CDR3 protein: CASSHTTGGGYTF
J gene: TRBJ1-2
V gene: TRBV27
clone size: .
D gene: TRBD1

CDR3 DNA: TGTGCCAGAACATTAGGGGGTTGCGCACTAGCGGGGAAGAATGAGCAGTTCTTC
CDR3 protein: CARTLGGCALAGKNEQFF
J gene: TRBJ2-1
V gene: TRBV6-1
clone size: once
D gene: TRBD2

CDR3 DNA: TGCGCCAGCAGCTTCCAGGGGACCCTAAACACCGGGGAGCTGTTTTTT
CDR3 protein: CASSFQGTLNTGELFF
J gene: TRBJ2-2
V gene: TRBV5-1
clone size: once
D gene: .

CDR3 DNA: TGTGCCACCAAGGCGGGAGCCCAAGAGACCCAGTACTTC
CDR3 protein: CATKAGAQETQYF
J gene: TRBJ2-5
V gene: TRBV24-1
clone size: .
D gene: TRBD2

CDR3 DNA: TGCGCCAGCAGCCTGACGGGGACTAGCCGGATACTAGCCAAAAACATTCAGTACTTC
CDR3 protein: CASSLTGTSRILAKNIQYF
J gene: TRBJ2-4
V gene: TRBV5-1
clone size: .
D gene: TRBD2

CDR3 DNA: TGTGCCAGCGGGCATACAGGGGATGGGTACTTC
CDR3 protein: CASGHTGDGYF
J gene: TRBJ2-7
V gene: TRBV21-1
clone size: .
D gene: .

CDR3 DNA: TGCAGTGCTGATGGGACTGCGTTCGGAGGAAATTCACCCCTCCACTTT
CDR3 protein: CSADGTAFGGNSPLHF
J gene: TRBJ1-6
V gene: TRBV20-1
clone size: few
D gene: .

CDR3 DNA: TGCAGTGCTAGAGGGCCACACAGGGAGACCCAGTACTTC
CDR3 protein: CSARGPHRETQYF
J gene: TRBJ2-5
V gene: TRBV20-1
clone size: .
D gene: .

CDR3 DNA: TGCGCCAGCAGCCAAGCAATAACGGAGACCCAGTACTTC
CDR3 protein: CASSQAITETQYF
J gene: TRBJ2-5
V gene: TRBV4-1
clone size: .
D gene: .

CDR3 DNA: TGTGCCAGCAGCCCGGGATCGGGACTCTTAAACTATGGCTACACCTTC
CDR3 protein: CASSPGSGLLNYGYTF
J gene: TRBJ1-2
V gene: TRBV7-2
clone size: few
D gene: .

CDR3 DNA: TGTGCCAGCAGTAACAAGCGGGGGGGCCACAATGAGCAGTTCTTC
CDR3 protein: CASSNKRGGHNEQFF
J gene: TRBJ2-1
V gene: TRBV12-3/TRBV12-4
clone size: few
D gene: TRBD2

CDR3 DNA: TGTGCCAGCAACCTAAGGGCGGGCGGGGAGCTGTTTTTT
CDR3 protein: CASNLRAGGELFF
J gene: TRBJ2-2
V gene: TRBV6-6
clone size: .
D gene: .

CDR3 DNA: TGTGCCAGCAGTAGCGGATCAGTTAACTCCTACGAGCAGTACTTC
CDR3 protein: CASSSGSVNSYEQYF
J gene: TRBJ2-7
V gene: TRBV2
clone size: .
D gene: .

CDR3 DNA: TGTGCCATCACTCGGGACAGTTACAATGAGCAGTTCTTC
CDR3 protein: CAITRDSYNEQFF
J gene: TRBJ2-1
V gene: TRBV10-3
clone size: few
D gene: TRBD1

CDR3 DNA: TGTGCCACCAGTGATTTGAGGCGGGAGGGCACAGATACGCAGTATTTT
CDR3 protein: CATSDLRREGTDTQYF
J gene: TRBJ2-3
V gene: TRBV24-1
clone size: few
D gene: TRBD2

CDR3 DNA: TGTGCCAGCAGCTTAGCGGAGACCTACAATGAGCAGTTCTTC
CDR3 protein: CASSLAETYNEQFF
J gene: TRBJ2-1
V gene: TRBV7-9
clone size: .
D gene: .

CDR3 DNA: TGCAGTGCTAGAGACCCCTCGGGCCTAGCCACAGATACGCAGTATTTT
CDR3 protein: CSARDPSGLATDTQYF
J gene: TRBJ2-3
V gene: TRBV20-1
clone size: few
D gene: .

CDR3 DNA: TGCGCCAGCAGCTTCCTGACTAGCGGGGAGGATTACAATGAGCAGTTCTTC
CDR3 protein: CASSFLTSGEDYNEQFF
J gene: TRBJ2-1
V gene: TRBV5-1
clone size: few
D gene: TRBD2

CDR3 DNA: TGTGCCAGCAGCAAAGTGGGGGTGACCCTTTACGAGCAGTACTTC
CDR3 protein: CASSKVGVTLYEQYF
J gene: TRBJ2-7
V gene: TRBV21-1
clone size: .
D gene: .

CDR3 DNA: TGTGCCTCCGAGTCGATCGGCAGGACTAGCGGGAGGGCCGATGGTGAGCAGTTCTTC
CDR3 protein: CASESIGRTSGRADGEQFF
J gene: TRBJ2-1
V gene: TRBV11-2
clone size: .
D gene: TRBD2

CDR3 DNA: TGCAGCGTTGAAGCGCCTAGTGTAACGCAGTATTTT
CDR3 protein: CSVEAPSVTQYF
J gene: TRBJ2-3
V gene: TRBV29-1
clone size: many
D gene: .

CDR3 DNA: TGTGCCAGCAGCCTCGAGGGGTTCGCGAACACCGGGGAGCTGTTTTTT
CDR3 protein: CASSLEGFANTGELFF
J gene: TRBJ2-2
V gene: TRBV27
clone size: .
D gene: .

CDR3 DNA: TGCAGTGCTAGCCCAGAGCCCTACGAGCAGTACTTC
CDR3 protein: CSASPEPYEQYF
J gene: TRBJ2-7
V gene: TRBV20-1
clone size: .
D gene: .

CDR3 DNA: TGTGCCAGCAGCTTAGCGATGGGCTCCTACGAGCAGTACTTC
CDR3 protein: CASSLAMGSYEQYF
J gene: TRBJ2-7
V gene: TRBV7-6
clone size: .
D gene: .

CDR3 DNA: TGTGCCAGCAGCCGCACAGGCTCCTTCTACGAGCAGTACTTC
CDR3 protein: CASSRTGSFYEQYF
J gene: TRBJ2-7
V gene: TRBV7-2
clone size: few
D gene: .

CDR3 DNA: TGTGCCAGCAGTTTTGGCAGGGCTGAGCAGTACTTC
CDR3 protein: CASSFGRAEQYF
J gene: TRBJ2-5
V gene: TRBV27
clone size: few
D gene: .

CDR3 DNA: TGCAGTGCTAGAAGATCGGCAGGGGGCACAGATACGCAGTATTTT
CDR3 protein: CSARRSAGGTDTQYF
J gene: TRBJ2-3
V gene: TRBV20-1
clone size: few
D gene: .

CDR3 DNA: TGCGCCAGCAGCTTGGAGGCGGGGAGGGCCACAGATACGCAGTATTTT
CDR3 protein: CASSLEAGRATDTQYF
J gene: TRBJ2-3
V gene: TRBV5-1
clone size: few
D gene: TRBD2

CDR3 DNA: TGCAGTGCTAAGTTCCCCTCCCAAGAGACCCAGTACTTC
CDR3 protein: CSAKFPSQETQYF
J gene: TRBJ2-5
V gene: TRBV20-1
clone size: .
D gene: .

CDR3 DNA: TGTGCCAGCCGGACTAGCCTCACAGATACGCAGTATTTT
CDR3 protein: CASRTSLTDTQYF
J gene: TRBJ2-3
V gene: TRBV28
clone size: .
D gene: TRBD2

CDR3 DNA: TGTGCCTGGAGTGGACAGTACGAGCAGTACTTC
CDR3 protein: CAWSGQYEQYF
J gene: TRBJ2-7
V gene: TRBV30
clone size: few
D gene: .